The 15 T cell receptor beta chains listed next were all sequenced from one sample in a study of T cell responses to AZD1222 COVID-19 vaccine. Sequencing used immunoSEQ multiplex PCR; TCRdb keeps in-frame clones, though not all of them. Counted here are roughly 150,000 clones, about 93% occurring once; the ten biggest clones make up about 3.5%. The specimen was peripheral blood, collected on day 0 of AZD1222 vaccination. The receptor source for this set is an adult in good health.

The chain carries TRBV27 and TRBJ1-1; TRBD1 aligns across 8 bases. CDR1 MNHEY and CDR2 SMNVEV come from the germline V gene (reference sequence). Trimming cost V 5 bases and J 1 base; bases outside gene matches: 3. The CDR3 has 14 residues. CDR3 amino acids: CASSIRGPNTEAFF. In DNA form, the CDR3 reads TGTGCCAGCAGTATCAGGGGGCCGAACACTGAAGCTTTCTTT.

The rearrangement joins TRBV28 to TRBJ2-1, with 8 positions matching TRBD2. Unmatched junction bases numbered 6, after V lost 6 bases and J lost 5 bases. In germline, CDR1 is MDHEN, CDR2 SYDVKM. The CDR3 runs to 14 residues. CDR3 sequence (DNA): TGTGCCAGCAGAAGGTCGGGGGGGGACAATGAGCAGTTCTTC. Amino acids: CASRRSGGDNEQFF.

Here the CDR3 reads CASSIASAVFDEQFF. In DNA, the CDR3 is TGTGCCAGTAGTATAGCTAGCGCGGTTTTCGATGAGCAGTTCTTC. The V and J genes are TRBV19 and TRBJ2-1, with D perhaps matching TRBD2 (6 bases). CDR3 length: 15 residues. Trimming pared 1 base from V and 8 bases from J, leaving 15 bases between. Germline values: CDR1 LNHDA, CDR2 SQIVND (reference sequence).

The chain recombines TRBV6-6 with TRBJ2-7, with D maybe TRBD1 (6 bases). The V gene lost 6 bases and the J gene lost 2 bases, with 14 bases spanning the gap. The CDR3 spans 14 residues. CDR1 and CDR2 from the germline V gene are MNHNY and SVGAGI (reference sequence). This CDR3 is CASRRTEYAYEQYF. CDR3 DNA: TGTGCCAGCAGGCGGACAGAATACGCCTACGAGCAGTACTTC.

This chain joins TRBV19 and TRBJ1-2; 9 bases map to TRBD1. The V segment lost 5 bases and the J segment 8 bases; nucleotides outside the gene matches: 6. Germline assignment: CDR1 LNHDA and CDR2 SQIVND (reference sequence). CDR3 length equals 13 residues. The CDR3 nucleotides are TGTGCCAGTAGTCTGACAGGGGGTGGCGGCTACACCTTC. Its translation: CASSLTGGGGYTF.

The genes are TRBV7-8 and TRBJ2-1, with TRBD2 matching over 7 bases. Trimming removed 5 bases from V and 8 bases from J; junction bases left unmatched: 6. The germline CDR1 and CDR2 sequences are SGHVS and FQNEAQ. The CDR3 is made up of 13 amino acids. This CDR3 reads CASSTRTRYEQFF. CDR3 bases: TGTGCCAGCAGCACCCGGACTAGGTATGAGCAGTTCTTC.

CDR3 nucleotide sequence: TGTGCGGTTGGGACTAGCGAGACCGGGGAGCTGTTTTTT. Translated: CAVGTSETGELFF. V and J are TRBV6-5 and TRBJ2-2; 10 nucleotides match TRBD2. Germline CDR1 and CDR2: MNHEY and SVGAGI. CDR3 length equals 13 residues.

The chain recombines TRBV10-1 with TRBJ2-1, with D unclear. V lost 5 bases and J lost 3, with 8 bases in between. Germline values: CDR1 WNHNN, CDR2 SYGVQD (reference sequence). The CDR3 runs to 13 residues. The CDR3 DNA is TGCGCCAGCAGTATCGGCATCTACAATGAGCAGTTCTTC. It encodes CASSIGIYNEQFF.

The V gene is TRBV5-1, the J gene TRBJ1-5, with a tentative D call TRBD1 (5 bases). V gave up 4 bases and J gave up 6 bases, with 23 bases separating them. The CDR3 is 17 amino acids. Germline CDR1 SGHRS, CDR2 YFSETQ. CDR3 sequence (DNA): TGCGCCAGCAGCCCGTCCCTTGTGGGGGGGTCGGGTCAGCCCCAGCATTTT. Translating it yields CASSPSLVGGSGQPQHF.

V usage is TRBV6-1 and J usage is TRBJ2-1; TRBD2 is a possible D gene (5 bases). This CDR3 region has 17 residues. Trimming took 4 bases from V and 0 from J, leaving 16 bases between them. Germline CDR1 is MNHNS and CDR2 is SASEGT. CDR3 amino acids: CASSAEIGSSSYNEQFF. CDR3 DNA sequence: TGTGCCAGCAGTGCAGAGATAGGGAGCAGCTCCTACAATGAGCAGTTCTTC.

This clone was seen a single time. The CDR3 nucleotides are TGTGCCAGCAGTTTAGAGTACGAGCAGTACTTC. This encodes CASSLEYEQYF. The chain recombines TRBV12-3 or TRBV12-4 with TRBJ2-7; D not certain. Trimming removed 1 base from V and 4 bases from J, with 2 bases in between. This CDR3 comprises 11 residues.

J is TRBJ2-3 and V is TRBV5-1; 14 positions agree with TRBD2. CDR3 length equals 17 residues. Germline V gene lookup returns CDR1 SGHRS and CDR2 YFSETQ. Trimming at V came to 4 bases and at J to 5 bases, leaving 9 bases not matched to a gene. This CDR3 reads CASSGGTSGRLGDTQYF. In DNA, the CDR3 is TGCGCCAGCAGCGGGGGGACTAGCGGGAGATTAGGAGATACGCAGTATTTT.

The V and J genes are TRBV2 and TRBJ2-7; D is possibly TRBD2 (6 bases). Trimming left V 8 bases short and J 3 bases short, with 20 bases between. In germline, CDR1 is SNHLY, CDR2 FYNNEI. The length of the CDR3 is 15 residues. The CDR3 region is CASPVAIAVHYEQYF. CDR3 sequence (DNA): TGTGCCAGCCCAGTGGCGATAGCGGTTCACTACGAGCAGTACTTC.

The chain couples TRBV30 to TRBJ2-1; D is unresolved. The V gene lost 2 bases and the J gene lost 0 bases, with 11 bases spanning the gap. The germline V gene has CDR1 GTSNPN and CDR2 SVGIG (reference sequence). The CDR3 runs to 15 residues. The CDR3, as DNA: TGTGCCTGGAGTCACGAGGTTAGCTCCTACAATGAGCAGTTCTTC. It codes for CAWSHEVSSYNEQFF.

The chain combines TRBV6-2 or TRBV6-3 with TRBJ1-5; TRBD1 might be the D (5 bases). The V gene lost 0 bases and the J gene lost 6 bases, with 6 bases spanning the gap. The CDR3 has 13 residues. Germline V gives CDR1 MNHEY, CDR2 SVGEGT. The CDR3 DNA sequence: TGTGCCAGCAGTTACTCGGGGGTTCAGCCCCAGCATTTT. As protein: CASSYSGVQPQHF.